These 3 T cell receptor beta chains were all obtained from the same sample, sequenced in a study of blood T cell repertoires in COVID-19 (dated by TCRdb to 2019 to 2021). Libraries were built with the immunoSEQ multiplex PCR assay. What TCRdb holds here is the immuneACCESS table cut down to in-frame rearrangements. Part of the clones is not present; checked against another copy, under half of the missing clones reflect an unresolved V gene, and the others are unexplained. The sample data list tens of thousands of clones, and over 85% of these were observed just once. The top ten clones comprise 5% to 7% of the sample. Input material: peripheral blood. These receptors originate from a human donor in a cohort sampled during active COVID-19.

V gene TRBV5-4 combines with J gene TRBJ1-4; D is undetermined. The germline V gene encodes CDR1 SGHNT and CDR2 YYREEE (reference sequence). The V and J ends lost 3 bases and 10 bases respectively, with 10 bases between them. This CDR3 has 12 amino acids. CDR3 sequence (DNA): TGTGCCAGCAGCTCCCCTACCGGAAAACTGTTTTTT. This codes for CASSSPTGKLFF.

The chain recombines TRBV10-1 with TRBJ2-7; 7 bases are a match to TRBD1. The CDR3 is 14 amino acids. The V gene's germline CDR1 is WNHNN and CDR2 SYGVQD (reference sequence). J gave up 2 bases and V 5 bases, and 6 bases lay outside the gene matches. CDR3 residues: CASSYRDSTYEQYF. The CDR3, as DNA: TGCGCCAGCAGTTACCGGGACAGCACCTACGAGCAGTACTTC.

CDR3 DNA sequence: TGCGCCAGCGGGGCATCGGGACAGTTACCCGAGACCCAGTACTTC. This encodes CASGASGQLPETQYF. The chain links TRBV5-1 to TRBJ2-5; 7 bases match TRBD1. J gave up 5 bases and V 7 bases, and 14 bases lay outside the gene matches. This CDR3 is built from 15 residues. The germline V gene has CDR1 SGHRS and CDR2 YFSETQ.